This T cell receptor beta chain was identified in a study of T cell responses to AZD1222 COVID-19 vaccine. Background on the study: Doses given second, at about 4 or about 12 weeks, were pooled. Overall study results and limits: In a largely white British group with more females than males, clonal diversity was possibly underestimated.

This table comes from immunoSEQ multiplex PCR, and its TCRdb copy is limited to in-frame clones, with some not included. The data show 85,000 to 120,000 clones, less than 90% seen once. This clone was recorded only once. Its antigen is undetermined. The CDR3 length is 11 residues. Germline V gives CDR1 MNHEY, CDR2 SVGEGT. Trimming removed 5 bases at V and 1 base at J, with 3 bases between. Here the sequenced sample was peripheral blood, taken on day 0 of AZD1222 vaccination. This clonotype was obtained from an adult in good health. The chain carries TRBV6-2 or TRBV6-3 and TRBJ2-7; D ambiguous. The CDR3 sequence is CASSDSYEQYF. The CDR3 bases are TGTGCCAGCAGTGATTCCTACGAGCAGTACTTC.